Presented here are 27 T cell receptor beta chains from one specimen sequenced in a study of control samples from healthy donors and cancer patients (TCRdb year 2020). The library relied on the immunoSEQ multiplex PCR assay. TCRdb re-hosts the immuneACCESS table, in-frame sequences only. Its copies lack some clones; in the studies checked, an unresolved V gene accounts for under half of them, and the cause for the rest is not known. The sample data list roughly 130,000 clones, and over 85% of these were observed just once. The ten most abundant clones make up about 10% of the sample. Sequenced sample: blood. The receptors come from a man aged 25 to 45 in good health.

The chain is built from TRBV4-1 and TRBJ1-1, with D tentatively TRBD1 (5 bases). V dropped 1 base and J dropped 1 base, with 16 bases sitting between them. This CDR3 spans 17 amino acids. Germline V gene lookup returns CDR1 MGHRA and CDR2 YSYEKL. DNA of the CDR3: TGCGCCAGCAGCCAAGTTCAAGGGGCGCTAGGGAACACTGAAGCTTTCTTT. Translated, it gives CASSQVQGALGNTEAFF.

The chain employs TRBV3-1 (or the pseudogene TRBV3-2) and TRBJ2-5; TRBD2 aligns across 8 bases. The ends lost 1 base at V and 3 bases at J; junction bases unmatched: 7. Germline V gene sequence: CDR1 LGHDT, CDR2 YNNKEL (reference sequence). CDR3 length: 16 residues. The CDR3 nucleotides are TGTGCCAGCAGCCAAGTACCGGGAGGGTTTGAAGAGACCCAGTACTTC. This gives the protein CASSQVPGGFEETQYF.

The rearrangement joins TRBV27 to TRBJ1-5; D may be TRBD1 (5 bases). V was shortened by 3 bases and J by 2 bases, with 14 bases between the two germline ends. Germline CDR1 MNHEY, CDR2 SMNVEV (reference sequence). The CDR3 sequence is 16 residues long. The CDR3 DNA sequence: TGTGCCAGCAGTTTCTCCGGGGGTTGGGGCAATCAGCCCCAGCATTTT. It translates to CASSFSGGWGNQPQHF.

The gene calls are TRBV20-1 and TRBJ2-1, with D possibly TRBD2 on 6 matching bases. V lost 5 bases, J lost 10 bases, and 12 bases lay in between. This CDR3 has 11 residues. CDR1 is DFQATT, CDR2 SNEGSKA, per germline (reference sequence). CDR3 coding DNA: TGCAGTGCTGCACGAAGCGGGGAGCAGTTCTTC. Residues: CSAARSGEQFF.

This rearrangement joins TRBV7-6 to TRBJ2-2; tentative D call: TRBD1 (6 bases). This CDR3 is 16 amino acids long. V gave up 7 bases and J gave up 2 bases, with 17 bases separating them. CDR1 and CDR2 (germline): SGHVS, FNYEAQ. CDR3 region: CASNPFGTFNTGELFF. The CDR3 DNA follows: TGTGCCAGCAACCCCTTCGGGACATTTAACACCGGGGAGCTGTTTTTT.

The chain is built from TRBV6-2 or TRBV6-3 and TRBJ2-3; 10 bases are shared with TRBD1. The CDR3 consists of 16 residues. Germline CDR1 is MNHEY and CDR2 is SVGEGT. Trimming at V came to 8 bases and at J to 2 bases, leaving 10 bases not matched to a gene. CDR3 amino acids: CASGFETGGLTDTQYF. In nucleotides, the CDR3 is TGTGCCAGCGGTTTTGAGACAGGGGGCCTCACAGATACGCAGTATTTT.

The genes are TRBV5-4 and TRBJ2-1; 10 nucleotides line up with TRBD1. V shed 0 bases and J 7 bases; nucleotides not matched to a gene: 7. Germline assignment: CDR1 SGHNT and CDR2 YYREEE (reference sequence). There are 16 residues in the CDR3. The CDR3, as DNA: TGTGCCAGCAGCTTGGCCTCAGGACAGGGGGATAATGAGCAGTTCTTC. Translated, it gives CASSLASGQGDNEQFF.

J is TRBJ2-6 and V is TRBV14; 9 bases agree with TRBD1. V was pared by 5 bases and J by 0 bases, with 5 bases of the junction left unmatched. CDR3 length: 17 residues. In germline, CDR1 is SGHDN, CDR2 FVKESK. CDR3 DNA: TGTGCCAGCAGCTTAACAGGGGGCGGCTCTGGGGCCAACGTCCTGACTTTC. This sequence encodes CASSLTGGGSGANVLTF.

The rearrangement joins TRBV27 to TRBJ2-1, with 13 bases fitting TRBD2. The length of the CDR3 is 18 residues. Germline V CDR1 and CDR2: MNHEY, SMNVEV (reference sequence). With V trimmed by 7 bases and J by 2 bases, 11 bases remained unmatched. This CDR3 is CASTTGTSGIVTYNEQFF. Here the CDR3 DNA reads TGTGCCAGCACAACCGGGACTAGCGGGATTGTCACCTACAATGAGCAGTTCTTC.

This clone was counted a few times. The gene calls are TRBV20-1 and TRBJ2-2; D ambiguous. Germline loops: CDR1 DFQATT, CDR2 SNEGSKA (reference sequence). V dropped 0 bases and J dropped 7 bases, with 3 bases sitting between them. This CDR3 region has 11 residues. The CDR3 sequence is CSARDVGELFF. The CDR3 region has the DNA TGCAGTGCTAGAGATGTCGGGGAGCTGTTTTTT.

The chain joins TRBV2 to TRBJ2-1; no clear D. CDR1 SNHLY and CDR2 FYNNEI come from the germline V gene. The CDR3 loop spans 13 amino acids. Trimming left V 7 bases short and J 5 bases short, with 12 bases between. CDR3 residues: CASTEQANNEQFF. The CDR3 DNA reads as TGTGCCAGCACCGAGCAAGCAAACAATGAGCAGTTCTTC.

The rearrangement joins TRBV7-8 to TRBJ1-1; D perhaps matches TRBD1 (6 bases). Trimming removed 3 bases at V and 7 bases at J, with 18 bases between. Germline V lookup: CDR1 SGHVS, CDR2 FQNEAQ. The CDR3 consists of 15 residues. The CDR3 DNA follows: TGTGCCAGCAGCTTTGGTTCGCCGGTACAGGGTGAAGCTTTCTTT. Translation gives CASSFGSPVQGEAFF.

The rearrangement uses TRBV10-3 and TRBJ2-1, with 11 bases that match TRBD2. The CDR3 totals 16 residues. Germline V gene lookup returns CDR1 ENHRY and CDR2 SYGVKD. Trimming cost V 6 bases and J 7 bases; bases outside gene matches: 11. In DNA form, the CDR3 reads TGTGCCATCAGGCCTCCGTTAGCGGGAGGGCCTAATGAGCAGTTCTTC. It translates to CAIRPPLAGGPNEQFF.

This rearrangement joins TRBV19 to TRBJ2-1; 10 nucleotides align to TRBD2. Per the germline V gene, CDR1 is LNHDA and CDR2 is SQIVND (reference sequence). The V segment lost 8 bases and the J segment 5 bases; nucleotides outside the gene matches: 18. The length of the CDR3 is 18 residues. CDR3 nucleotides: TGTGCCAGTCGAATAAGGAGGTTGGGGACTAGCGAGAACAATGAGCAGTTCTTC. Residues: CASRIRRLGTSENNEQFF.

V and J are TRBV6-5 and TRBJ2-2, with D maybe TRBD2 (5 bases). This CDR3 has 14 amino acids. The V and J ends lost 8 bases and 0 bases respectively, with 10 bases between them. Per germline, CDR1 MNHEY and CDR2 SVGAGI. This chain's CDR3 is CASGRESNTGELFF. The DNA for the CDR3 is TGTGCCAGCGGTAGGGAGTCGAACACCGGGGAGCTGTTTTTT.

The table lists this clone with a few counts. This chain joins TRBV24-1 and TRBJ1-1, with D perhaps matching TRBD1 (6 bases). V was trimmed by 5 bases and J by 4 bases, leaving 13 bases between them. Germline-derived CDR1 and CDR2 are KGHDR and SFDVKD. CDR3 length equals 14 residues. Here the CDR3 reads CATSGGAWGTEAFF. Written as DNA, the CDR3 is TGTGCCACCAGTGGGGGGGCGTGGGGCACTGAAGCTTTCTTT.

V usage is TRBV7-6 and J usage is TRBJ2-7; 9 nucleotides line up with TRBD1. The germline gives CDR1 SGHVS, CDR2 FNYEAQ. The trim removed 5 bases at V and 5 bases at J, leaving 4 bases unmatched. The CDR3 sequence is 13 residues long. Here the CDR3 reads CASSLRTGDEQYF. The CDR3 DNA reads TGTGCCAGCAGCCTTCGGACAGGGGACGAGCAGTACTTC.

The CDR3 loop is CASSAQGTSGANVLTF. In DNA, the CDR3 is TGTGCCAGCAGCGCCCAGGGGACCTCTGGGGCCAACGTCCTGACTTTC. The chain recombines TRBV9 with TRBJ2-6; D might be TRBD1 (6 bases). This CDR3 contains 16 residues. Trimming stripped 3 bases from V and 0 bases from J, with 10 bases between. From germline, CDR1 is SGDLS and CDR2 YYNGEE.

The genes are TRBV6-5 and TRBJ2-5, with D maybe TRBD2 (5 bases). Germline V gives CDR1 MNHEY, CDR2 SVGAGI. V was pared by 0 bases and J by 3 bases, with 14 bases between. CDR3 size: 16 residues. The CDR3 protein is CASSYSRVVAEETQYF. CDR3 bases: TGTGCCAGCAGTTACTCGAGGGTGGTGGCAGAAGAGACCCAGTACTTC.

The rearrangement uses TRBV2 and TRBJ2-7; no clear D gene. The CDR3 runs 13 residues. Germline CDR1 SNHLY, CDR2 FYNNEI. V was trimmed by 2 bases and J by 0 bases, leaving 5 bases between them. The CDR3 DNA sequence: TGTGCCAGCAGTGAAACTCGCTCCTACGAGCAGTACTTC. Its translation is CASSETRSYEQYF.

The CDR3 DNA sequence: TGTGCCAGCAGCTTAGTCGTCGAACGTAAAGAGACCCAGTACTTC. Amino acids: CASSLVVERKETQYF. The chain couples TRBV7-2 to TRBJ2-5; no reliable D call. The CDR3 is 15 residues long. V lost 1 base to trimming and J lost 3 bases, with 12 bases between them. CDR1 is SGHTA, CDR2 FQGNSA, per germline.

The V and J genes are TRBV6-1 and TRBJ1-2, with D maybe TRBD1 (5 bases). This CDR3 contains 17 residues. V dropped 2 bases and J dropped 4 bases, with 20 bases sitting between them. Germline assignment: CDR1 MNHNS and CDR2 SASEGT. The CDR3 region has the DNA TGTGCCAGCAGTGAAAAGCCCCTGTCGACAGCCTCCTATGGCTACACCTTC. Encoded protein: CASSEKPLSTASYGYTF.

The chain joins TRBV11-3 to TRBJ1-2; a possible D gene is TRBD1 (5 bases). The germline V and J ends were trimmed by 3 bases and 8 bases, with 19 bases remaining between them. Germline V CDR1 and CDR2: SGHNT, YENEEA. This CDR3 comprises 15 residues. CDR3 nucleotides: TGTGCCAGCAGCTTCAGGGACGGCGAGCTATGGGGCTACACCTTC. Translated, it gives CASSFRDGELWGYTF.

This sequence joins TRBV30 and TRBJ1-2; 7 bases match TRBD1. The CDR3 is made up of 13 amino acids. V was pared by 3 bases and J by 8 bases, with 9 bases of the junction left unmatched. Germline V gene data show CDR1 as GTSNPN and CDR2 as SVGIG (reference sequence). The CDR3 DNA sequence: TGTGCCTGGAGCGGCAGCCAGGGGGTAGGCTACACCTTC. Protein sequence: CAWSGSQGVGYTF. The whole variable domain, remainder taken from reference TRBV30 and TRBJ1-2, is SQTIHQWPATLVQPVGSPLSLECTVEGTSNPNLYWYRQAAGRGLQLLFYSVGIGQISSEVPQNLSASRPQDRQFILSSKKLLLSDSGFYLCAWSGSQGVGYTFGSGTRLTVV.

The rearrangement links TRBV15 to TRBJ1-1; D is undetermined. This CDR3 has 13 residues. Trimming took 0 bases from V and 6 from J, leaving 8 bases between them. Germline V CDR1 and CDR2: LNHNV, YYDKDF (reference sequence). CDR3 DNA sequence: TGTGCCACCAGCAGAGATTACGGAGCTGAAGCTTTCTTT. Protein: CATSRDYGAEAFF.

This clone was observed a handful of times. The CDR3 protein is CASSPTSGTYGYTF. CDR3 sequence (DNA): TGTGCCAGCAGTCCCACCTCAGGGACCTATGGCTACACCTTC. This chain links TRBV6-5 with TRBJ1-2, with D perhaps TRBD1 (5 bases). Trimming left V 5 bases short and J 4 bases short, with 14 bases between. Germline V lookup: CDR1 MNHEY, CDR2 SVGAGI. The CDR3 is 14 amino acids.

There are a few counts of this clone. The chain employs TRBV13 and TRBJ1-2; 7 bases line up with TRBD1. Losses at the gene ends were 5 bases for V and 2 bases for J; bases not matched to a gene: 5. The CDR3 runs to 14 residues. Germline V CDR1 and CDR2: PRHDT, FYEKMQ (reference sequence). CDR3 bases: TGTGCCAGCAGCGCAGGGGGGGCGAACTATGGCTACACCTTC. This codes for CASSAGGANYGYTF. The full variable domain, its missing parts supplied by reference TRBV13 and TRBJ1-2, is AAGVIQSPRHLIKEKRETATLKCYPIPRHDTVYWYQQGPGQDPQFLISFYEKMQSDKGSIPDRFSAQQFSDYHSELNMSSLELGDSALYFCASSAGGANYGYTFGSGTRLTVV.